This TCR beta chain was retrieved from a study of T cell repertoires in cytomegalovirus infection. General observations from the study: The ex vivo response was dominated by HLA-C-restricted CMV-specific TCR beta clonotypes. Carriage of CMV together with the relevant HLA was identifiable through cumulative public TCR beta family frequency.

In TCRdb, the reads were re-called with MiXCR into one record per CDR3 protein. Among a few hundred thousand distinct CDR3 sequences listed, approximately 13% were seen once. On this clonotype: Antigen: not known.

From germline, CDR1 is MDHEN and CDR2 SYDVKM. V lost 7 bases and J lost 6, with 9 bases in between. CDR3 length equals 11 residues. Sequencing was carried out using PBMCs. V is TRBV28 and J is TRBJ2-5; D not certain. The receptor comes from a human donor in good health (CMV status not recorded). Some clones in this sample may be carry-over from other donors' samples. The CDR3 DNA sequence: TGTGCCAGCACGGGTATCAAGACCCAGTACTTC. Its translation: CASTGIKTQYF.